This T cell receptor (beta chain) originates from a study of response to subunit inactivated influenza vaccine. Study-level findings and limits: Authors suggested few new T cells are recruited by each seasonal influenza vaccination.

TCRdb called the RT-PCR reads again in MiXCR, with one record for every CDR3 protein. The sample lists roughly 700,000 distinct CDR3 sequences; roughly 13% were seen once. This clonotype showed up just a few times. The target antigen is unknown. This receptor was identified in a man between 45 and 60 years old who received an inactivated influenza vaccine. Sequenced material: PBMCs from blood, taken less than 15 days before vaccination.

The CDR3 loop reads CASSLTGSREQYF. CDR3 nucleotide sequence: TGTGCCAGCTCACTGACAGGATCCCGGGAGCAGTACTTC. The genes are TRBV18 and TRBJ2-7, with a possible D match to TRBD1 (6 bases). This CDR3 contains 13 residues. CDR1 KGHSH and CDR2 LQKENI come from the germline V gene. V was trimmed by 4 bases and J by 7 bases, leaving 14 bases between them.